This T cell receptor beta chain was found in a study of cytomegalovirus exposure and HLA in healthy donors. The germline CDR1 and CDR2 sequences are LGHNA and YNFKEQ. V dropped 6 bases and J dropped 10 bases, with 18 bases sitting between them. CDR3 size: 13 residues. A multiplex PCR was run with 60 Vbeta primers and 13 Jbeta primers. Data came from immunoSEQ multiplex PCR; TCRdb stores just in-frame clones and leaves some out. The sample carries 150,000 or so clones, roughly 70% recorded once. Sequencing used PBMCs. This clonotype originated in a girl between 10 and 17 years old in good health and CMV-seronegative. The rearrangement uses TRBV4-2 and TRBJ1-2; D might be TRBD1 (5 bases). DNA for the CDR3: TGTGCCAGCAGTTCAGCCGATACAGGATACTACACCTTC. It specifies CASSSADTGYYTF.